The TCR beta chain under discussion was sequenced for a study of CD8 T cells in Susac syndrome. The germline V and J ends were trimmed by 9 bases and 6 bases, with 17 bases remaining between them. Germline CDR1 reads MNHNS; CDR2 reads SASEGT. The CDR3 consists of 13 residues. The T cells that were sequenced for TCR beta were CD8+ and CD4+ cells from blood. The RNA input was 0.5 to 1 ug, and it was reverse transcribed with random hexamers. MiXCR was run by TCRdb on the immunoSEQ multiplex PCR reads, yielding one entry per CDR3 protein. The table lists 100,000 to 150,000 distinct CDR3 sequences, 80% to 85% of them singletons, with approximately 0.51% in the top ten.

Sequencing was performed on CD8+ T cells from PBMCs. This TCR derives from a human donor with multiple sclerosis. The chain employs TRBV6-1 and TRBJ1-2; no reliable D call. CDR3: CASFRGRYDGYTF. The CDR3 nucleotides read TGTGCCAGTTTCCGGGGAAGGTATGATGGCTACACCTTC.